A single sample is the source of the 27 T cell receptor beta chains below, sequenced in a study of shared clonotypes between healthy human individuals. Measured with immunoSEQ multiplex PCR; TCRdb has only the in-frame clones, and not every one. The table lists about 2.3 million clones, around 90% of them singletons. The material sequenced was naive CD4+ T cells from PBMCs. Subset of the sample: CD45RA+ positively selected. These receptors all come from a young man in good health. Some clones in this sample may be carry-over from other donors' samples.

A word on this clone: The sample holds other DNA sequences that translate to the same CDR3. The chain employs TRBV29-1 and TRBJ1-1; 7 positions agree with TRBD1. The CDR3 contains 13 residues. CDR1 SQVTM and CDR2 ANQGSEA come from the germline V gene. V gave up 7 bases and J gave up 1 base; unmatched junction bases: 6. The CDR3 DNA reads TGCAGCGCTCGACAGGGAGCGAACACTGAAGCTTTCTTT. Its protein is CSARQGANTEAFF.

The chain combines TRBV28 with TRBJ2-1; 12 bases are shared with TRBD2. Germline trimming cut 2 bases from V and 0 bases from J; bases unmatched to any gene: 2. Germline V lookup: CDR1 MDHEN, CDR2 SYDVKM. The CDR3 has 17 residues. The CDR3: CASSLTGLAGSYNEQFF. In nucleotides, the CDR3 is TGTGCCAGCAGTTTAACGGGACTAGCGGGCTCCTACAATGAGCAGTTCTTC.

V gene TRBV30 combines with J gene TRBJ2-7; weak D call: TRBD2 (5 bases). This CDR3 spans 13 amino acids. Trimming cost V 0 bases and J 4 bases, with 10 bases left between them. Germline V gene sequence: CDR1 GTSNPN, CDR2 SVGIG (reference sequence). The CDR3 reads CAWSVGGFYEQYF. CDR3 sequence (DNA): TGTGCCTGGAGTGTGGGCGGGTTTTACGAGCAGTACTTC.

The chain joins TRBV6-5 to TRBJ1-1; D not resolved. V lost 1 base and J 2 bases, leaving 11 bases between the germline ends. Germline CDR1 reads MNHEY; CDR2 reads SVGAGI. The CDR3 runs to 15 residues. CDR3 coding DNA: TGTGCCAGCAGTTACTGGGGAAGGAGAAACACTGAAGCTTTCTTT. Protein sequence: CASSYWGRRNTEAFF.

The chain links TRBV10-2 to TRBJ1-1; D gene unclear. CDR1 and CDR2 from the germline V gene are WSHSY and SAAADI. The CDR3 contains 11 residues. Trimming removed 10 bases from V and 4 bases from J, with 10 bases in between. The CDR3: CATVRLTEAFF. CDR3 nucleotides: TGCGCCACCGTGAGGCTCACTGAAGCTTTCTTT.

V is TRBV6-1 and J is TRBJ2-7; D gene ambiguous. V lost 1 base to trimming and J lost 3 bases, with 10 bases between them. CDR3 size: 14 residues. The germline V gene has CDR1 MNHNS and CDR2 SASEGT. The chain's CDR3 is CASSEDPRVYEQYF. CDR3 sequence (DNA): TGTGCCAGCAGTGAAGATCCCCGGGTCTACGAGCAGTACTTC.

This rearrangement joins TRBV6-5 to TRBJ1-3; D is undetermined. The CDR3 consists of 15 residues. The V end was cut by 3 bases, the J end by 0 bases, with 9 bases between. Germline loops: CDR1 MNHEY, CDR2 SVGAGI. The CDR3 DNA reads TGTGCCAGCAGTTATCGGAGGAGCTCTGGAAACACCATATATTTT. It translates to CASSYRRSSGNTIYF.

The gene calls are TRBV2 and TRBJ1-1; no clear D gene. Germline CDR1 and CDR2: SNHLY and FYNNEI. The CDR3 loop spans 13 amino acids. V was shortened by 6 bases and J by 1 base, with 9 bases between the two germline ends. The DNA of the CDR3 is TGTGCCAGCAGGGAGGAGCGGAACACTGAAGCTTTCTTT. Translating gives CASREERNTEAFF.

This CDR3 is CASSDKRGSSEFF. The CDR3 DNA reads as TGTGCCAGCAGCGATAAACGGGGTTCCAGCGAGTTCTTC. The chain links TRBV7-8 to TRBJ2-1; weak D call: TRBD2 (5 bases). Trimming removed 5 bases at V and 14 bases at J, with 19 bases between. Per germline, CDR1 SGHVS and CDR2 FQNEAQ. The CDR3 totals 13 residues.

This sequence joins TRBV5-1 and TRBJ2-5; possibly TRBD1 for D (5 bases). The CDR3 length is 15 residues. Trimming pared 0 bases from V and 0 bases from J, leaving 9 bases between. Looked up from germline, CDR1 is SGHRS and CDR2 is YFSETQ. The CDR3 coding sequence is TGCGCCAGCAGCTTGGCACCGGACAACCAAGAGACCCAGTACTTC. Translating gives CASSLAPDNQETQYF. The whole variable domain, filled in from reference TRBV5-1 and TRBJ2-5, reads KAGVTQTPRYLIKTRGQQVTLSCSPISGHRSVSWYQQTPGQGLQFLFEYFSETQRNKGNFPGRFSGRQFSNSRSEMNVSTLELGDSALYLCASSLAPDNQETQYFGPGTRLLVL.

CDR3 in DNA: TGTGCCAGCACCAGGACTAGCGGGAGTTCCAATGAGCAGTTCTTC. Translation gives CASTRTSGSSNEQFF. The V and J genes are TRBV7-9 and TRBJ2-1; 13 bases match TRBD2. The CDR3 consists of 15 residues. Trimming at V came to 7 bases and at J to 6 bases, leaving 6 bases not matched to a gene. CDR1 is SEHNR, CDR2 FQNEAQ, per germline (reference sequence).

As for this clone: Different DNA sequences within this sample yield the same CDR3. The V and J genes are TRBV7-9 and TRBJ1-1; D uncertain. Trimming stripped 5 bases from V and 6 bases from J, with 13 bases between. CDR3 length: 13 amino acids. CDR1 is SEHNR, CDR2 FQNEAQ, per germline (reference sequence). In DNA form, the CDR3 reads TGTGCCAGCAGCCTCACCGGCGGAGCTGAAGCTTTCTTT. Amino acid sequence: CASSLTGGAEAFF.

On this clone itself: This sample includes further DNA sequences coding for the same CDR3. The chain joins TRBV29-1 to TRBJ1-1, with 7 bases identical to TRBD1. Unmatched junction bases numbered 6, after V lost 6 bases and J lost 2 bases. Germline CDR1 is SQVTM and CDR2 is ANQGSEA. The length of the CDR3 is 13 residues. In DNA, the CDR3 is TGCAGCGTGGGGACAGCCCTAAACACTGAAGCTTTCTTT. Its translation: CSVGTALNTEAFF.

This chain uses TRBV5-6 with TRBJ2-7; D gene ambiguous. Germline V lookup: CDR1 SGHDT, CDR2 YYEEEE. V was clipped by 0 bases and J by 6 bases, with 19 bases between them. CDR3 size: 16 residues. CDR3 region: CASSLGTLRWAVEQYF. As DNA, the CDR3 is TGTGCCAGCAGCTTGGGTACCCTGAGGTGGGCTGTCGAGCAGTACTTC.

The CDR3 reads CASSLAARGKETQYF. In nucleotides, the CDR3 is TGTGCCAGCAGCTTAGCGGCTCGGGGAAAAGAGACCCAGTACTTC. The genes are TRBV7-9 and TRBJ2-5, with TRBD2 as a possible D gene (5 bases). The CDR3 is 15 residues long. Germline-derived CDR1 and CDR2 are SEHNR and FQNEAQ (reference sequence). The V gene lost 0 bases and the J gene lost 3 bases, with 11 bases spanning the gap.

This chain links TRBV27 with TRBJ2-1; tentative D call: TRBD1 (6 bases). Per germline, CDR1 MNHEY and CDR2 SMNVEV (reference sequence). Trimming removed 3 bases at V and 7 bases at J, with 13 bases between. This CDR3 comprises 14 residues. CDR3 DNA sequence: TGTGCCAGCAGTTTTAGGGGGAAGGGGAATGAGCAGTTCTTC. Encoded protein: CASSFRGKGNEQFF.

This chain links TRBV28 with TRBJ2-3; 14 bases line up with TRBD2. The ends lost 6 bases at V and 7 bases at J; junction bases unmatched: 9. This CDR3 region has 16 residues. Germline-derived CDR1 and CDR2 are MDHEN and SYDVKM. Here the CDR3 DNA reads TGTGCCAGCAGATCCCCCGGGACTAGCGGGAGATATACGCAGTATTTT. Its translation is CASRSPGTSGRYTQYF.

The V gene is TRBV7-3, the J gene TRBJ2-1; D is possibly TRBD1 or TRBD2 (5 bases each). CDR1 and CDR2 from the germline V gene are SGHTA and FQGTGA. V gave up 5 bases and J gave up 9 bases, with 17 bases separating them. The CDR3 totals 14 residues. The CDR3 is CASSHNRRASEQFF. DNA of the CDR3: TGTGCCAGCAGCCATAACAGGCGGGCCAGTGAGCAGTTCTTC.

This clone was seen a few times. Additional DNA sequences in this sample encode the identical CDR3. The DNA for the CDR3 is TGTGCCAGCTCACCGGGACAGGGGAGCAATCAGCCCCAGCATTTT. This gives the protein CASSPGQGSNQPQHF. The chain recombines TRBV18 with TRBJ1-5, with 10 positions matching TRBD1. There are 15 residues in the CDR3. Trimming at V came to 3 bases and at J to 1 base, leaving 0 bases not matched to a gene. Per germline, CDR1 KGHSH and CDR2 LQKENI.

In regard to this clone: The same CDR3 can be traced to other DNA sequences in this sample. The chain recombines TRBV5-1 with TRBJ1-1, with D hard to call. The CDR3 runs to 13 residues. Germline CDR1 and CDR2: SGHRS and YFSETQ. The V and J ends lost 2 bases and 0 bases respectively, with 5 bases between them. Written as DNA, the CDR3 is TGCGCCAGCAGCTTAGCCGTGAACACTGAAGCTTTCTTT. Its translation: CASSLAVNTEAFF.

The chain links TRBV29-1 to TRBJ1-2; D not certain. The CDR3 has 12 residues. Germline loops: CDR1 SQVTM, CDR2 ANQGSEA. Trimming shortened V by 1 base and J by 1 base, and 4 bases separated the two germline ends. In DNA form, the CDR3 reads TGCAGCGTTGAAGGGTTTAACTATGGCTACACCTTC. Translating it yields CSVEGFNYGYTF. The whole variable domain, remainder taken from reference TRBV29-1 and TRBJ1-2, is SAVISQKPSRDICQRGTSLTIQCQVDSQVTMMFWYRQQPGQSLTLIATANQGSEATYESGFVIDKFPISRPNLTFSTLTVSNMSPEDSSIYLCSVEGFNYGYTFGSGTRLTVV.

The gene calls are TRBV6-5 and TRBJ1-2; 7 bases map to TRBD1. Per the germline V gene, CDR1 is MNHEY and CDR2 is SVGAGI. This CDR3 spans 14 amino acids. V trimming: 2 bases; J trimming: 8 bases; junction bases outside the gene matches: 8. The CDR3, as DNA: TGTGCCAGCAGTTACGCCGGGACAGTTGGAGGCTACACCTTC. Translation gives CASSYAGTVGGYTF.

The CDR3 DNA sequence: TGCAGCGCAAAGACCGGGACGAAAAAAGACACCATATATTTT. The encoded protein is CSAKTGTKKDTIYF. V and J are TRBV29-1 and TRBJ1-3; tentative D call: TRBD1 (5 bases). Trimming left V 7 bases short and J 8 bases short, with 21 bases between. The CDR3 length is 14 residues. The germline gives CDR1 SQVTM, CDR2 ANQGSEA.

This clone has only one observation. A read error may explain this, as a much larger clone is one base away. The chain employs TRBV10-2 and TRBJ1-1; 7 bases map to TRBD1. The germline CDR1 and CDR2 sequences are WSHSY and SAAADI. This CDR3 has 13 residues. After removal of 4 bases from V and 1 base from J, the junction contained 0 bases not matched to a gene. The CDR3 sequence is CASSGQGNTEAFF. In nucleotides, the CDR3 is TGCGCCAGCAGTGGACAGGGGAACACTGAAGCTTTCTTT.

This rearrangement joins TRBV19 to TRBJ2-7; weak D call: TRBD1 (5 bases). The V gene's germline CDR1 is LNHDA and CDR2 SQIVND (reference sequence). Trimming pared 6 bases from V and 5 bases from J, leaving 14 bases between. The CDR3 sequence is 13 residues long. CDR3 loop: CASRQTGYDEQYF. The CDR3 DNA follows: TGTGCCAGTAGGCAAACAGGTTATGACGAGCAGTACTTC.

The rearrangement joins TRBV18 to TRBJ2-5; TRBD1 is a possible D gene (6 bases). With 4 bases removed from V and 0 bases from J, the gap between germline ends came to 18 bases. CDR3 size: 17 residues. Germline V lookup: CDR1 KGHSH, CDR2 LQKENI. CDR3 region: CASSHTGLEGDQETQYF. CDR3 sequence (DNA): TGTGCCAGCTCACACACAGGGTTGGAAGGGGACCAAGAGACCCAGTACTTC.

As for this clone: Other DNA sequences from this sample encode an identical CDR3 as well. V and J are TRBV27 and TRBJ2-3, with D perhaps TRBD2 (6 bases). Germline V gives CDR1 MNHEY, CDR2 SMNVEV (reference sequence). The CDR3 sequence is 14 residues long. V lost 0 bases and J 3 bases, leaving 7 bases between the germline ends. The CDR3 protein is CASSLSGGTDTQYF. CDR3 nucleotide sequence: TGTGCCAGCAGTTTATCTGGGGGGACAGATACGCAGTATTTT.